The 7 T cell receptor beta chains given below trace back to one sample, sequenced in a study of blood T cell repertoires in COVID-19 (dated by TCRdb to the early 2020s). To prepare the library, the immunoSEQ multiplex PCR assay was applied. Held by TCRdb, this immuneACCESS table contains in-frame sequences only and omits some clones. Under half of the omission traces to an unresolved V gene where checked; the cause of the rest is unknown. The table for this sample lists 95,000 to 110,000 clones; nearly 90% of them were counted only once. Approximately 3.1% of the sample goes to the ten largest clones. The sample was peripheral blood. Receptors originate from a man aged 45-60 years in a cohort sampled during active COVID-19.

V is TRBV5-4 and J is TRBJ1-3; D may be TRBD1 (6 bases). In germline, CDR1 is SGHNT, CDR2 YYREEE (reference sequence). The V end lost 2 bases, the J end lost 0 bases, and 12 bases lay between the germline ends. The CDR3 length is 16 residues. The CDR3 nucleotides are TGTGCCAGCAGCTTACCCGGGACAATCTCTGGAAACACCATATATTTT. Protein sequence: CASSLPGTISGNTIYF.

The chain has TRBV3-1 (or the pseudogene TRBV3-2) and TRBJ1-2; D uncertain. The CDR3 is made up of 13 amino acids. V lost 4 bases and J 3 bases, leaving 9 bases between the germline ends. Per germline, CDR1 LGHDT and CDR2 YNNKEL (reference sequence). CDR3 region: CASSRREDYGYTF. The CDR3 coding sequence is TGTGCCAGCAGCCGGCGAGAGGACTATGGCTACACCTTC.

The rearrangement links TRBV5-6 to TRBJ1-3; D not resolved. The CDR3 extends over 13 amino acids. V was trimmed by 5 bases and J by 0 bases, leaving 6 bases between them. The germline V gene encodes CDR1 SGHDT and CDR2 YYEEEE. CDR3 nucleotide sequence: TGTGCCAGCAGAGGGAGCTCTGGAAACACCATATATTTT. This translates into CASRGSSGNTIYF.

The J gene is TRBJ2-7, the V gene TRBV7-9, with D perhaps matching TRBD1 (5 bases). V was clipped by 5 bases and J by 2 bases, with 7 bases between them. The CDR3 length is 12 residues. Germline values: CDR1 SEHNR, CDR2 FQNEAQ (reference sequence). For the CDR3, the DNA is TGTGCCAGCAGCCCAGGGACCTACGAGCAGTACGTC. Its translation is CASSPGTYEQYV.

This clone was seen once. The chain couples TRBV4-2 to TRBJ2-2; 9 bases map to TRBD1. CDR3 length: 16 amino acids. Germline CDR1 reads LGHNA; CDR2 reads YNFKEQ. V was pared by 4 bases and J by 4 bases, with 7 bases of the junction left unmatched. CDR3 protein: CASSPTDRGGTGELFF. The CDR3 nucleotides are TGTGCCAGCAGCCCTACGGACAGGGGCGGCACCGGGGAGCTGTTTTTT.

The CDR3 sequence is CASSERRGWTEAFF. DNA of the CDR3: TGTGCCAGCAGTGAAAGGAGGGGATGGACTGAAGCTTTCTTT. The chain is built from TRBV6-1 and TRBJ1-1; the D gene is possibly TRBD1 (5 bases). V was shortened by 2 bases and J by 5 bases, with 12 bases between the two germline ends. The CDR3 length is 14 residues. Germline CDR1 MNHNS, CDR2 SASEGT.

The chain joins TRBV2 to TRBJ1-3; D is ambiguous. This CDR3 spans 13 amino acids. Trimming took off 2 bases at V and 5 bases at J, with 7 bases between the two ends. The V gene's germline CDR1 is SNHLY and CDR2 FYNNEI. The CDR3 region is CASSESVRNTIYF. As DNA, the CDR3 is TGTGCCAGCAGTGAATCGGTCAGAAACACCATATATTTT.